This T cell receptor beta chain appears in the sequencing data of a study of beta chain features in type 1 diabetes. Across the study: Comparable age, gender and cell yields were observed in patients relative to healthy donors. General study points: When VDJ junctions were examined, type 1 diabetes patients showed fewer insertions and more deletions. For Type 1 diabetes patients, all four CD4+ subsets carried TCRB CDR3s that were moderately but significantly shorter.

On this clone: Antigen unknown.

The V gene end was trimmed by 5 bases and the J gene end by 7 bases; junction bases not matched to a gene: 9. This CDR3 is built from 14 residues. Germline assignment: CDR1 MNHNS and CDR2 SASEGT. The isolated RNA, all of it, was reverse transcribed, so expressed TCRB transcripts were what got sequenced. Produced via immunoSEQ multiplex PCR; TCRdb's table is partial and in-frame only. Among approximately 150,000 clones listed, about 13% were seen once. This TCR derives from a man between 18 and 29 years old with type 1 diabetes. The chain is built from TRBV6-1 and TRBJ1-2; 8 bases match TRBD1. Material: central memory CD4+ T cells from blood. The DNA of the CDR3 is TGTGCCAGCAGTCCAACCGACAGGGGCAGTGGCTACACCTTC. It codes for CASSPTDRGSGYTF.